This T cell receptor (beta chain) was recovered during a study of shared clonotypes between healthy human individuals. Whole-study findings and limits: Approximately 4.6% of naive CD4 clonotypes were shared across a few donors.

Using immunoSEQ multiplex PCR, the repertoire was profiled, and TCRdb retains in-frame clones only, with some absent. The sample lists around 2.5 million clones; 80% to 95% were seen once. The CDR3 covers 16 residues. CDR1 is SGHRS and CDR2 is YFSETQ in the germline V gene. V dropped 0 bases and J dropped 2 bases, with 14 bases sitting between them. For this clone: Its target is unknown.

V gene TRBV5-1 combines with J gene TRBJ1-1, with D possibly matching TRBD1 (5 bases). This clonotype originated in a young man in good health. Some clones in this sample may be carry-over from other donors' samples. Input material: naive CD4+ T cells from PBMCs. Subset given: CD45RA+ positively selected. The CDR3 region is CASSLAAGASNTEAFF. The CDR3, as DNA: TGCGCCAGCAGCTTGGCCGCCGGGGCTAGTAACACTGAAGCTTTCTTT.